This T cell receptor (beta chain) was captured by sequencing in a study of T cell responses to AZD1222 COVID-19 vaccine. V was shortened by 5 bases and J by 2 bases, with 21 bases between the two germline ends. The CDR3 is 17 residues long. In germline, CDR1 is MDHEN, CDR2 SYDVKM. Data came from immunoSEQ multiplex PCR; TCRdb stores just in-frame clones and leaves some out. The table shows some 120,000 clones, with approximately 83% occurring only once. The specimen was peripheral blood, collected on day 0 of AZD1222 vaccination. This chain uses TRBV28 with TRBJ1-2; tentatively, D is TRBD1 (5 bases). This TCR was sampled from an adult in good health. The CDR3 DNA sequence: TGTGCCAGCAGTCCACTCACGGGGCAGGGAGCGAACTATGGCTACACCTTC. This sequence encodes CASSPLTGQGANYGYTF.